The 23 T cell receptor beta chains below all came from one sample that was sequenced in a study of shared clonotypes between healthy human individuals. Selected positively for CCR7 and CD45RO-negative, naive CD8 cells excluded terminally differentiated effector memory CD45RA+ cells. The protocol was immunoSEQ multiplex PCR, while the TCRdb copy is restricted to in-frame clones and leaves out a portion. Among 1.5 million to 2.5 million clones listed, about 95% were seen once. The sequenced sample consisted of naive CD8+ T cells sorted from blood. These receptors were collected from a man aged 18 to 30 in good health.

V gene TRBV7-3 combines with J gene TRBJ1-2; tentative D call: TRBD1 (5 bases). V was trimmed by 4 bases and J by 8 bases, leaving 23 bases between them. This CDR3 is built from 16 residues. Per the germline V gene, CDR1 is SGHTA and CDR2 is FQGTGA. The CDR3, as DNA: TGTGCCAGCAGCTCCCGGACACCTCGTTGTGGGTTCGGCTACACCTTC. Its protein product is CASSSRTPRCGFGYTF.

This chain uses TRBV27 with TRBJ1-2; tentative D call: TRBD1 (5 bases). Trimming removed 2 bases at V and 3 bases at J, with 16 bases between. The CDR3 is 16 residues long. Germline CDR1 MNHEY, CDR2 SMNVEV (reference sequence). The CDR3 DNA is TGTGCCAGCAGTTTACTGGGGGTTGCTAACGACTATGGCTACACCTTC. Its protein is CASSLLGVANDYGYTF.

This sequence joins TRBV29-1 and TRBJ2-2, with D perhaps matching TRBD1 (5 bases). CDR1 SQVTM and CDR2 ANQGSEA come from the germline V gene. The CDR3 has 14 amino acids. V lost 3 bases, J lost 1 base, and 9 bases lay in between. The CDR3 coding sequence is TGCAGCGTTGACGCCGGACAGAACACCGGGGAGCTGTTTTTT. This translates into CSVDAGQNTGELFF.

The rearrangement links TRBV4-3 to TRBJ2-7; 14 positions agree with TRBD2. Trimming at V came to 3 bases and at J to 3 bases, leaving 7 bases not matched to a gene. Germline lookup yields CDR1 LGHNA and CDR2 YSLEER. The CDR3 has 17 residues. Here the CDR3 DNA reads TGCGCCAGCAGCCAGTCTACCGGGACTAGCGGGAGCTACGAGCAGTACTTC. This codes for CASSQSTGTSGSYEQYF.

Comments on this clone: A read error may account for a junction end that differs from germline. The chain recombines TRBV7-7 with TRBJ1-5, with TRBD1 as a possible D gene (6 bases). The germline CDR1 and CDR2 sequences are SSHAT and FNYEAQ (reference sequence). The CDR3 runs to 13 residues. Here the CDR3 reads CASSLAWGQPQHF. The DNA of the CDR3 is TGTGCTAGCAGCTTAGCGTGGGGGCAACCCCAGCATTTT.

The rearrangement joins TRBV25-1 to TRBJ2-7; no clear D. CDR1 MGHDK and CDR2 SYGVNS come from the germline V gene. The ends were cut back, 1 base at V and 0 bases at J, with 13 bases in the middle. The CDR3 length is 16 residues. The CDR3 DNA reads TGTGCCAGCAGTGAATCTCTCGGACCGTACTCCTACGAGCAGTACTTC. Translating it yields CASSESLGPYSYEQYF.

Comment on this clone: This sample includes further DNA sequences coding for the same CDR3. The gene calls are TRBV7-9 and TRBJ2-7, with 9 bases matching TRBD1. Germline V CDR1 and CDR2: SEHNR, FQNEAQ (reference sequence). After removal of 5 bases from V and 3 bases from J, the junction contained 5 bases not matched to a gene. The CDR3 is 14 residues long. CDR3 nucleotides: TGTGCCAGCAGCCTCGTGACAGGGGGCTACGAGCAGTACTTC. It is translated as CASSLVTGGYEQYF. The full variable domain, completed using reference TRBV7-9 and TRBJ2-7, is DTGVSQNPRHKITKRGQNVTFRCDPISEHNRLYWYRQTLGQGPEFLTYFQNEAQLEKSRLLSDRFSAERPKGSFSTLEIQRTEQGDSAMYLCASSLVTGGYEQYFGPGTRLTVT.

The J gene is TRBJ1-1, the V gene TRBV5-1; 11 bases are shared with TRBD1. V dropped 0 bases and J dropped 0; count of bases not matched to a gene: 10. This CDR3 region has 19 residues. From germline, CDR1 is SGHRS and CDR2 YFSETQ. CDR3 loop: CASSLVAPGTGGLNTEAFF. In nucleotides, the CDR3 is TGCGCCAGCAGCTTGGTGGCCCCCGGGACAGGGGGACTGAACACTGAAGCTTTCTTT.

This clone was counted a single time. The chain links TRBV6-1 to TRBJ2-7; D may be TRBD1 (6 bases). The CDR3 is made up of 12 amino acids. Trimming left V 5 bases short and J 2 bases short, with 7 bases between. The germline V gene encodes CDR1 MNHNS and CDR2 SASEGT. CDR3 in DNA: TGTGCCAGCAGTCAGGGGACCTACGAGCAGTACTTC. The encoded protein is CASSQGTYEQYF.

The genes are TRBV5-6 and TRBJ2-5; D may be TRBD2 (6 bases). The CDR3 is 14 amino acids. Trimming pared 0 bases from V and 3 bases from J, leaving 9 bases between. CDR1 and CDR2 (germline): SGHDT, YYEEEE. CDR3 residues: CASSLATGEETQYF. CDR3 bases: TGTGCCAGCAGCTTGGCTACGGGGGAAGAGACCCAGTACTTC.

The chain employs TRBV7-9 and TRBJ1-1; no definite D call. Trimming took 1 base from V and 4 from J, leaving 13 bases between them. Germline V gene sequence: CDR1 SEHNR, CDR2 FQNEAQ (reference sequence). The CDR3 is 15 residues long. The CDR3 sequence is CASSLGATRVTEAFF. DNA of the CDR3: TGTGCCAGCAGCTTAGGAGCCACCCGGGTCACTGAAGCTTTCTTT. The complete variable domain, with remaining parts taken from reference TRBV7-9 and TRBJ1-1, reads DTGVSQNPRHKITKRGQNVTFRCDPISEHNRLYWYRQTLGQGPEFLTYFQNEAQLEKSRLLSDRFSAERPKGSFSTLEIQRTEQGDSAMYLCASSLGATRVTEAFFGQGTRLTVV.

This chain connects TRBV4-1 to TRBJ1-1; no clear D. Germline V gene data show CDR1 as MGHRA and CDR2 as YSYEKL. Trimming shortened V by 5 bases and J by 4 bases, and 11 bases separated the two germline ends. CDR3 length: 13 amino acids. The CDR3 here is CASSEGRGTEAFF. The CDR3 DNA sequence: TGCGCCAGCAGCGAAGGGAGAGGCACTGAAGCTTTCTTT.

The gene calls are TRBV19 and TRBJ1-2; TRBD1 aligns across 9 bases. This CDR3 comprises 12 residues. Per the germline V gene, CDR1 is LNHDA and CDR2 is SQIVND (reference sequence). V lost 6 bases, J lost 8 bases, and 4 bases stayed unmatched. The CDR3 DNA reads as TGTGCCAGTAGCAAGACAGGGGGAGGCTACACCTTC. This codes for CASSKTGGGYTF.

In DNA form, the CDR3 reads TGTGCCAGCAGCTCTCCGTGGGGGGGCTACGAGCAGTACTTC. It yields the protein CASSSPWGGYEQYF. The V and J genes are TRBV11-2 and TRBJ2-7; 7 nucleotides align to TRBD2. This CDR3 has 14 residues. Germline lookup yields CDR1 SGHAT and CDR2 FQNNGV. Trimming removed 4 bases from V and 3 bases from J; junction bases left unmatched: 6.

The chain carries TRBV19 and TRBJ2-7; possibly TRBD1 or TRBD2 for D (5 bases each). CDR3 length: 13 residues. V was shortened by 5 bases and J by 4 bases, with 12 bases between the two germline ends. The germline CDR1 and CDR2 sequences are LNHDA and SQIVND (reference sequence). Here the CDR3 DNA reads TGTGCCAGTAGTTTCCGGGGCCCATACGAGCAGTACTTC. This sequence encodes CASSFRGPYEQYF.

The V gene is TRBV15, the J gene TRBJ1-2; 8 bases are a match to TRBD1. The ends lost 0 bases at V and 1 base at J; junction bases unmatched: 7. Germline CDR1 and CDR2: LNHNV and YYDKDF (reference sequence). This CDR3 has 17 amino acids. As DNA, the CDR3 is TGTGCCACCAGCAGAGACGGACAGGGTCGGGTTAACTATGGCTACACCTTC. Translating it yields CATSRDGQGRVNYGYTF.

The genes are TRBV19 and TRBJ1-4; 9 bases match TRBD1. The CDR3 runs 13 residues. Germline lookup yields CDR1 LNHDA and CDR2 SQIVND (reference sequence). J was trimmed by 8 bases and V by 8 bases; bases with no gene match: 6. The CDR3 spells CASWGGTGEKLFF. The CDR3 DNA follows: TGTGCCAGTTGGGGCGGGACAGGGGAAAAACTGTTTTTT.

The chain carries TRBV14 and TRBJ1-6; no reliable D call. The length of the CDR3 is 16 residues. Trimming cost V 6 bases and J 4 bases, with 16 bases left between them. Germline-derived CDR1 and CDR2 are SGHDN and FVKESK. CDR3 protein: CASRVNGGPYNSPLHF. The DNA for the CDR3 is TGTGCCAGCAGGGTGAATGGAGGGCCTTATAATTCACCCCTCCACTTT.

Remarks on this clone: Other DNA sequences in the sample encode the same CDR3. The chain combines TRBV6-5 with TRBJ1-2; tentative D call: TRBD1 (6 bases). CDR3 size: 13 residues. Germline CDR1 MNHEY, CDR2 SVGAGI. V dropped 0 bases and J dropped 7 bases, with 9 bases sitting between them. The CDR3 region has the DNA TGTGCCAGCAGTTACTCTGAGGGGGGTGGCTACACCTTC. Amino acids: CASSYSEGGGYTF.

The sample holds one count of this clone. The chain combines TRBV5-6 with TRBJ2-3; D is possibly TRBD2 (5 bases). With 3 bases removed from V and 6 bases from J, the gap between germline ends came to 20 bases. CDR1 and CDR2 from the germline V gene are SGHDT and YYEEEE. The CDR3 runs 16 residues. DNA for the CDR3: TGTGCCAGCAGCTCGGGATTTCCCCGACCGGGGGATACGCAGTATTTT. Encoded protein: CASSSGFPRPGDTQYF.

The chain combines TRBV7-6 with TRBJ2-7; 9 bases match TRBD1. CDR3 length: 14 amino acids. V lost 4 bases to trimming and J lost 6 bases; unmatched junction nucleotides: 7. Germline V gene lookup returns CDR1 SGHVS and CDR2 FNYEAQ. This CDR3 reads CASSSRDREFEQYF. DNA for the CDR3: TGTGCCAGCAGCTCTAGGGACAGGGAGTTCGAGCAGTACTTC.

The chain joins TRBV5-1 to TRBJ1-2; a possible D gene is TRBD1 (5 bases). Trimming pared 4 bases from V and 3 bases from J, leaving 16 bases between. The CDR3 is made up of 15 amino acids. CDR1 is SGHRS, CDR2 YFSETQ, per germline. CDR3 loop: CASSRTGAGDYGYTF. The CDR3 DNA is TGCGCCAGCAGCCGCACAGGCGCGGGAGACTATGGCTACACCTTC. Full variable domain (rest looked up from reference TRBV5-1 and TRBJ1-2): KAGVTQTPRYLIKTRGQQVTLSCSPISGHRSVSWYQQTPGQGLQFLFEYFSETQRNKGNFPGRFSGRQFSNSRSEMNVSTLELGDSALYLCASSRTGAGDYGYTFGSGTRLTVV.

Written as DNA, the CDR3 is TGTGCCAGCAGCCGGGCTGCGTCCTACAATGAGCAGTTCTTC. This translates into CASSRAASYNEQFF. This chain connects TRBV27 to TRBJ2-1; D is unresolved. The CDR3 is 14 amino acids. Trimming removed 6 bases at V and 1 base at J, with 10 bases between. Germline V gene lookup returns CDR1 MNHEY and CDR2 SMNVEV (reference sequence).